This entry concerns a single TCR beta chain. Antigen specificity is unknown. Germline and junction disagree at one end, which may indicate a read error. Profiling of TCR beta VDJ combinations and CDR3 sequences used genomic DNA as template. TCRdb itself ran the reads through MiXCR, one entry per CDR3 protein. The table includes hundreds of thousands of distinct CDR3 sequences, 60% to 80% detected once. The sample belongs to a study of CD8+CD57+ T cells in acquired aplastic anemia. Across the whole study: Isolated CD4+ and CD8+ cells, once sorted, yielded DNA averaging roughly 3.4 ug.

The study, taken as a whole, reports: CD8+ Simpson's diversity in patients was not significantly different from that in controls. In common between the patients and the controls were around 30 CD8+ CDR3 sequences.

The CDR3 is 15 amino acids. The germline V gene encodes CDR1 SGHTA and CDR2 FQGTGA. V and J are TRBV7-3 and TRBJ2-7; 10 bases align to TRBD1. The sample comprised sorted CD4+, CD8+, or CD8+CD57+ T cells (not recorded which) from PBMCs. This receptor was identified in a human donor in good health, serving as a control. The CDR3, as DNA: TGTGCCACCAGCAGGGACAGGGGTAACACCGAAGCGCAGTACTTC. Encoded protein: CATSRDRGNTEAQYF.